Each of the 28 T cell receptor beta chains below was sequenced from the same sample in a study of CDR3 diversity in severe acne. TCRdb re-called the PCR reads with MiXCR, one entry per CDR3 protein. This sample carries over 85,000 distinct CDR3 sequences, 51% of them seen once, and the ten largest clones take 9.5% to 15%. Source material: blood. These receptor sequences come from a male donor with acne.

This clonotype was recorded a few times. This rearrangement joins TRBV30 to TRBJ2-7; TRBD1 might be the D (5 bases). The CDR3 contains 12 residues. The germline V gene has CDR1 GTSNPN and CDR2 SVGIG (reference sequence). Trimming cost V 4 bases and J 1 base, with 8 bases left between them. CDR3 protein: CAWKRQSYEQYF. In nucleotides, the CDR3 is TGTGCCTGGAAAAGACAGTCCTACGAGCAGTACTTC.

This clonotype was found many times. V is TRBV7-8 and J is TRBJ2-3; D is undetermined. Trimming shortened V by 8 bases and J by 0 bases, and 18 bases separated the two germline ends. The CDR3 has 16 residues. CDR1 and CDR2 from the germline V gene are SGHVS and FQNEAQ. The CDR3 loop is CASPPAGLQSTDTQYF. CDR3 coding DNA: TGTGCCAGCCCACCTGCTGGGCTTCAGAGCACAGATACGCAGTATTTT.

CDR3 residues: CASSRSPVLAGDTEAFF. The CDR3 DNA reads TGTGCCAGCAGCCGAAGCCCCGTCCTTGCGGGGGACACTGAAGCTTTCTTT. This chain joins TRBV4-2 and TRBJ1-1; TRBD1 is a possible D gene (5 bases). Germline V lookup: CDR1 LGHNA, CDR2 YNFKEQ. V was cut by 4 bases and J by 3 bases, with 21 bases left in between. The CDR3 sequence is 17 residues long.

Turning to this clonotype: The junction departs from germline at one end; a sequencing error may be responsible. This chain uses TRBV14 with TRBJ2-5; D remains ambiguous. The CDR3 covers 11 residues. Germline assignment: CDR1 SGHDN and CDR2 FVKESK. CDR3: CASSHGETRYF. CDR3 in DNA: TGTGCCAGCAGCCATGGAGAGACCCGGTACTTC. The whole variable domain, remainder taken from reference TRBV14 and TRBJ2-5, is EAGVTQFPSHSVIEKGQTVTLRCDPISGHDNLYWYRRVMGKEIKFLLHFVKESKQDESGMPNNRFLAERTGGTYSTLKVQPAELEDSGVYFCASSHGETRYFGPGTRLLVL.

In regard to this clonotype: This may come from a read error, since a much larger clone is one base off. Because it lacks the conserved phenylalanine or tryptophan at the end, this CDR3 is likely a read error. This chain joins TRBV2 and TRBJ1-1; 8 bases map to TRBD1. This CDR3 has 14 residues. Trimming cost V 7 bases and J 1 base; bases outside gene matches: 5. From germline, CDR1 is SNHLY and CDR2 FYNNEI. The CDR3 spells CASTGTGGNTEAFY. The DNA for the CDR3 is TGTGCCAGCACCGGGACAGGAGGGAACACTGAAGCTTTCTAT.

The chain carries TRBV7-9 and TRBJ2-5, with D hard to call. Looked up from germline, CDR1 is SEHNR and CDR2 is FQNEAQ (reference sequence). The CDR3 is 13 amino acids. The V end lost 1 base, the J end lost 4 bases, and 7 bases lay between the germline ends. This chain's CDR3 is CASSLEWGETQYF. In nucleotides, the CDR3 is TGTGCCAGCAGCTTAGAATGGGGAGAGACCCAGTACTTC.

This clonotype was counted ten times or more. This chain links TRBV6-4 with TRBJ2-3; the match to TRBD1 covers 11 bases. J gave up 5 bases and V 6 bases, and 4 bases lay outside the gene matches. This CDR3 has 14 residues. Germline V CDR1 and CDR2: MRHNA, SNTAGT. The CDR3 region is CASSPGQGGDTQYF. The CDR3 DNA follows: TGTGCCAGCAGCCCGGGACAGGGGGGAGATACGCAGTATTTT.

The chain links TRBV27 to TRBJ1-3; 8 positions agree with TRBD1. The J segment lost 0 bases and the V segment lost 5 bases, leaving 0 bases of the junction unmatched. The CDR3 has 14 amino acids. Looked up from germline, CDR1 is MNHEY and CDR2 is SMNVEV (reference sequence). For the CDR3, the DNA is TGTGCCAGCAGTGACAGGGGCTCTGGAAACACCATATATTTT. Protein product: CASSDRGSGNTIYF.

A note on this clonotype: Possible read error: a much larger clone is one base away. J is TRBJ2-7 and V is TRBV7-9; a weak D match, TRBD2 (6 bases). Germline CDR1 is SEHNR and CDR2 is FQNEAQ (reference sequence). The CDR3 covers 16 residues. V lost 3 bases and J 0 bases, leaving 15 bases between the germline ends. CDR3 loop: CASSLSNGRSSYEQYF. In nucleotides, the CDR3 is TGTGCCAGCAGCTTGTCCAACGGGAGAAGCTCCTACGAGCAGTACTTC.

This clonotype was counted a single time. The chain carries TRBV15 and TRBJ2-7; the D gene could be TRBD1 or TRBD2 (5 bases each). The germline CDR1 and CDR2 sequences are LNHNV and YYDKDF (reference sequence). The CDR3 covers 15 residues. Trimming left V 1 base short and J 4 bases short, with 14 bases between. The CDR3 coding sequence is TGTGCCACCAGCAGAGGAGGGGCGGCAGAATACGAGCAGTACTTC. Amino acids: CATSRGGAAEYEQYF.

The chain recombines TRBV9 with TRBJ2-2; either TRBD1 or TRBD2 may supply D (6 bases each). The CDR3 is 16 residues long. Trimming shortened V by 0 bases and J by 5 bases, and 14 bases separated the two germline ends. Germline CDR1 is SGDLS and CDR2 is YYNGEE. The CDR3 coding sequence is TGTGCCAGCAGCGTAGTGGGGGGCGCGTATACCGGGGAGCTGTTTTTT. Its protein is CASSVVGGAYTGELFF. Together with reference TRBV9 and TRBJ2-2, the CDR3 gives the full variable domain: DSGVTQTPKHLITATGQRVTLRCSPRSGDLSVYWYQQSLDQGLQFLIQYYNGEERAKGNILERFSAQQFPDLHSELNLSSLELGDSALYFCASSVVGGAYTGELFFGEGSRLTVL.

The CDR3 nucleotides read TGTGCCAGCAGTCGTACGACTCCTGAGACCTACGAGCAGTACTTC. It specifies CASSRTTPETYEQYF. The chain has TRBV7-8 and TRBJ2-7, with no clear D. The CDR3 is made up of 15 amino acids. Germline V gives CDR1 SGHVS, CDR2 FQNEAQ. Trimming shortened V by 6 bases and J by 2 bases, and 17 bases separated the two germline ends.

This clonotype appeared many times. This chain joins TRBV6-5 and TRBJ1-1, with D perhaps TRBD1 (6 bases). Trimming took off 5 bases at V and 1 base at J, with 17 bases between the two ends. Germline V CDR1 and CDR2: MNHEY, SVGAGI. The CDR3 covers 16 residues. This chain's CDR3 is CASSPLRGQPNTEAFF. For the CDR3, the DNA is TGTGCCAGCAGTCCACTACGGGGGCAGCCGAACACTGAAGCTTTCTTT.

Concerning this clonotype itself: This may be a read error, as it is one base from a much larger clone. V and J are TRBV5-1 and TRBJ2-2; a possible D gene is TRBD2 (6 bases). The CDR3 loop spans 13 amino acids. The V gene's germline CDR1 is SGHRS and CDR2 YFSETQ. For the CDR3, the DNA is TGCGCCAGCAGCTTGGCCAGCACCGGGGGGCTGTTTTTT. This gives the protein CASSLASTGGLFF.

This chain joins TRBV25-1 and TRBJ1-2; a possible D gene is TRBD1 (5 bases). This CDR3 spans 15 amino acids. Germline values: CDR1 MGHDK, CDR2 SYGVNS. The V end was cut by 6 bases, the J end by 8 bases, with 22 bases between. The CDR3 loop reads CASSARDSRKGGYTF. The CDR3, as DNA: TGTGCCAGCAGCGCCCGGGACTCACGAAAGGGGGGCTACACCTTC.

In regard to this clonotype: A much larger clone is a single base away; this may be a read error. The chain is built from TRBV6-5 and TRBJ2-3; D is unresolved. From germline, CDR1 is MNHEY and CDR2 SVGAGI. The CDR3 covers 13 residues. The CDR3 DNA reads TGTGCCGGCAGTTACTCCCGCACAGATACGCAGTATTTT. Translation: CAGSYSRTDTQYF.

The chain combines TRBV5-6 with TRBJ2-3; TRBD2 matches at 9 bases. The CDR3 runs to 15 residues. Germline CDR1 and CDR2: SGHDT and YYEEEE. V shed 5 bases, J shed 4 bases, and the junction held 8 bases outside the gene matches. The DNA for the CDR3 is TGTGCCAGCAGTATCATAGCGGGGGCCGCAGATACGCAGTATTTT. Translated: CASSIIAGAADTQYF. The full variable domain, rest sourced from reference TRBV5-6 and TRBJ2-3, is DAGVTQSPTHLIKTRGQQVTLRCSPKSGHDTVSWYQQALGQGPQFIFQYYEEEERQRGNFPDRFSGHQFPNYSSELNVNALLLGDSALYLCASSIIAGAADTQYFGPGTRLTVL.

The chain combines TRBV20-1 with TRBJ2-7, with 11 bases matching TRBD2. CDR1 is DFQATT, CDR2 SNEGSKA, per germline (reference sequence). This CDR3 spans 14 amino acids. V lost 5 bases to trimming and J lost 6 bases; unmatched junction nucleotides: 9. CDR3 sequence (DNA): TGCAGTGCTTGGACTAGCGGGTTGCCGGTCGAGCAGTACGTC. Its translation is CSAWTSGLPVEQYV.

Notes on this clonotype: A much larger clone sits a single nucleotide away, making a read error possible. This chain joins TRBV10-1 and TRBJ2-5; perhaps D is TRBD1 or TRBD2 (5 bases each). The CDR3 totals 13 residues. Germline V gene lookup returns CDR1 WNHNN and CDR2 SYGVQD (reference sequence). V gave up 9 bases and J gave up 1 base, with 12 bases separating them. The CDR3 DNA reads as TGCGCCAGTACCGGGGACCTCCAAGAGACCCAGTACTTC. The encoded protein is CASTGDLQETQYF.

CDR3 sequence (DNA): TGTGCCAGCAGCTCCGACTATCGGGGGACCCAGTACTTC. The encoded protein is CASSSDYRGTQYF. V gene TRBV7-9 combines with J gene TRBJ2-5, with D tentatively TRBD2 (5 bases). Trimming took 4 bases from V and 7 from J, leaving 13 bases between them. Germline V gene lookup returns CDR1 SEHNR and CDR2 FQNEAQ (reference sequence). This CDR3 comprises 13 residues.

The CDR3 DNA follows: TGCAGCGTTGAAACGGGGTCAGGGGGAGAGCAGTACTTC. Amino acids: CSVETGSGGEQYF. The chain combines TRBV29-1 with TRBJ2-7, with 7 nucleotides matching TRBD1. Germline trimming cut 2 bases from V and 7 bases from J; bases unmatched to any gene: 8. This CDR3 has 13 amino acids. Germline V gene data show CDR1 as SQVTM and CDR2 as ANQGSEA.

Ten or more counts support this clonotype. The gene calls are TRBV7-2 and TRBJ2-1; D might be TRBD2 (6 bases). The germline CDR1 and CDR2 sequences are SGHTA and FQGNSA. There are 15 residues in the CDR3. V was cut by 10 bases and J by 0 bases, with 16 bases left in between. CDR3 DNA sequence: TGTGCCACCAATATAGCGGCCTACTCCTACAATGAGCAGTTCTTC. It translates to CATNIAAYSYNEQFF. Supplemented by reference TRBV7-2 and TRBJ2-1, the full variable domain reads GAGVSQSPSNKVTEKGKDVELRCDPISGHTALYWYRQSLGQGLEFLIYFQGNSAPDKSGLPSDRFSAERTGGSVSTLTIQRTQQEDSAVYLCATNIAAYSYNEQFFGPGTRLTVL.

This sequence joins TRBV29-1 and TRBJ1-2; the D gene is possibly TRBD1 (6 bases). There are 13 residues in the CDR3. Germline loops: CDR1 SQVTM, CDR2 ANQGSEA. With 2 bases removed from V and 8 bases from J, the gap between germline ends came to 15 bases. For the CDR3, the DNA is TGCAGCGTTGAACGGGGGCGCGTTAACGGCTACACCTTC. It codes for CSVERGRVNGYTF.

This chain connects TRBV19 to TRBJ2-1, with 11 bases identical to TRBD2. Germline V gene data show CDR1 as LNHDA and CDR2 as SQIVND (reference sequence). CDR3 length: 15 amino acids. V shed 6 bases, J shed 8 bases, and the junction held 9 bases outside the gene matches. The CDR3 DNA reads as TGTGCCAGTAGCACCCTAGGACTAGCGGGTCATGAGCAGTTCTTC. Amino acids: CASSTLGLAGHEQFF.

CDR3 amino acids: CASSEFRDDPYEQYF. CDR3 sequence (DNA): TGCGCCAGCAGTGAGTTTCGGGACGACCCCTACGAGCAGTACTTC. The rearrangement links TRBV10-1 to TRBJ2-7; D possibly uses TRBD1 or TRBD2 (5 bases each). The germline V and J ends were trimmed by 1 base and 2 bases, with 12 bases remaining between them. Germline V CDR1 and CDR2: WNHNN, SYGVQD (reference sequence). The CDR3 extends over 15 amino acids.

This clonotype was recorded at least ten times. The chain joins TRBV20-1 to TRBJ2-5; 14 bases match TRBD2. Germline CDR1 DFQATT, CDR2 SNEGSKA (reference sequence). The trim removed 4 bases at V and 1 base at J, leaving 11 bases unmatched. The CDR3 sequence is 18 residues long. The CDR3 nucleotides read TGCAGTGCTAAAACGTGGACTAGCGGGAGGTTGGTCCAAGAGACCCAGTACTTC. Its translation: CSAKTWTSGRLVQETQYF.

This clonotype was found many times. The chain carries TRBV5-8 and TRBJ1-3; no clear D gene. Trimming stripped 1 base from V and 0 bases from J, with 11 bases between. The CDR3 is made up of 16 amino acids. Germline CDR1 reads SGHTS; CDR2 reads YDEGEE. Here the CDR3 reads CASSLIMGISGNTIYF. The CDR3 nucleotides read TGTGCCAGCAGCTTGATCATGGGGATCTCTGGAAACACCATATATTTT.

Many counts were recorded for this clonotype. For the CDR3, the DNA is TGTGCCAGCAGCGTAGAGGGCGGGGGGAGCTCCTACAATGAGCAGTTCTTC. Protein product: CASSVEGGGSSYNEQFF. The chain couples TRBV9 to TRBJ2-1, with 8 bases identical to TRBD2. After removal of 0 bases from V and 0 bases from J, the junction contained 5 bases not matched to a gene. Germline values: CDR1 SGDLS, CDR2 YYNGEE. The CDR3 is 17 residues long.